The 16 T cell receptor beta chains below all came from one sample that was sequenced in a study of blood T cell repertoires in COVID-19. Here immunoSEQ multiplex PCR was the method, and the copy in TCRdb shows in-frame clones only, minus some. The sample carries 150,000 to 200,000 clones, 92% recorded once. The sample taken for sequencing was peripheral blood. Source of these receptors: a young man with COVID-19, enrolled during active disease.

This rearrangement joins TRBV28 to TRBJ2-1, with TRBD2 as a possible D gene (6 bases). Germline assignment: CDR1 MDHEN and CDR2 SYDVKM. The V end was cut by 7 bases, the J end by 4 bases, with 17 bases between. This CDR3 spans 15 amino acids. CDR3 sequence (DNA): TGTGCCAGCATCCCTGAGGGTGGGGGGTACAATGAGCAGTTCTTC. Protein sequence: CASIPEGGGYNEQFF.

This clone was counted between two and nine times. This chain joins TRBV7-9 and TRBJ1-1; TRBD1 is a possible D gene (6 bases). The germline V gene has CDR1 SEHNR and CDR2 FQNEAQ (reference sequence). The CDR3 extends over 14 amino acids. V shed 5 bases and J shed 1 base, with 11 bases lying between them. The CDR3 DNA reads TGTGCCAGCAGCCCGCGGACAGAGAACACTGAAGCTTTCTTT. It codes for CASSPRTENTEAFF.

In its sample, this clone was seen a few times. The J gene is TRBJ2-3, the V gene TRBV19; 7 bases are a match to TRBD2. This CDR3 comprises 15 residues. Germline values: CDR1 LNHDA, CDR2 SQIVND (reference sequence). The V and J ends lost 3 bases and 2 bases, in that order; junction bases with no gene match: 5. CDR3 region: CASSIGGGFTDTQYF. For the CDR3, the DNA is TGTGCCAGTAGTATTGGGGGGGGGTTCACAGATACGCAGTATTTT.

The J gene is TRBJ1-1, the V gene TRBV3-1 (or the pseudogene TRBV3-2); a weak D match, TRBD1 (6 bases). The germline V and J ends were trimmed by 4 bases and 3 bases, with 15 bases remaining between them. The CDR3 is 15 residues long. Per the germline V gene, CDR1 is LGHDT and CDR2 is YNNKEL (reference sequence). The CDR3 bases are TGTGCCAGCAGCCCCTCCCGGGAGGGGGACACTGAAGCTTTCTTT. Protein: CASSPSREGDTEAFF.

The chain joins TRBV7-8 to TRBJ1-6; 10 nucleotides agree with TRBD1. The germline V gene encodes CDR1 SGHVS and CDR2 FQNEAQ. The CDR3 has 18 residues. The V and J ends lost 0 bases and 9 bases, in that order; junction bases with no gene match: 11. The CDR3 sequence is CASSLAGNSGQGISPLHF. The CDR3 nucleotides are TGTGCCAGCAGCTTAGCGGGGAATTCGGGACAGGGGATTTCACCCCTCCACTTT.

The V gene is TRBV7-2, the J gene TRBJ2-3; 9 bases agree with TRBD2. The germline CDR1 and CDR2 sequences are SGHTA and FQGNSA. The V and J ends lost 6 bases and 6 bases, in that order; junction bases with no gene match: 13. The CDR3 extends over 16 amino acids. CDR3 residues: CASRASSGVGPDTQYF. CDR3 coding DNA: TGTGCCAGCAGGGCGTCTAGCGGGGTTGGACCTGATACGCAGTATTTT.

This chain joins TRBV18 and TRBJ1-5, with 10 bases lining up with TRBD1. The V segment lost 5 bases and the J segment 2 bases; nucleotides outside the gene matches: 3. CDR3 length: 15 residues. Germline V lookup: CDR1 KGHSH, CDR2 LQKENI. CDR3 in amino acids: CASSRQGAGNQPQHF. DNA of the CDR3: TGTGCCAGCTCAAGACAGGGGGCCGGCAATCAGCCCCAGCATTTT.

This clone was detected once. The chain uses TRBV7-3 and TRBJ2-1; 7 bases agree with TRBD2. V was pared by 2 bases and J by 9 bases, with 7 bases of the junction left unmatched. Looked up from germline, CDR1 is SGHTA and CDR2 is FQGTGA. The CDR3 runs 14 residues. The CDR3 nucleotides are TGTGCCAGCAGCTTAGCGGGAGTGGTCGGTGAGCAGTTCTTC. Its protein product is CASSLAGVVGEQFF.

This clone appeared once. This rearrangement joins TRBV3-1 (or the pseudogene TRBV3-2) to TRBJ2-7; 14 bases match TRBD2. Germline values: CDR1 LGHDT, CDR2 YNNKEL (reference sequence). Trimming removed 2 bases from V and 5 bases from J; junction bases left unmatched: 5. The CDR3 has 16 residues. The DNA of the CDR3 is TGTGCCAGCAGCCAATACCTGACTAGCGGGGGGGACGAGCAGTACTTC. Translated: CASSQYLTSGGDEQYF.

The chain is built from TRBV6-5 and TRBJ2-7, with 10 bases identical to TRBD1. V was pared by 6 bases and J by 7 bases, with 6 bases of the junction left unmatched. The germline V gene has CDR1 MNHEY and CDR2 SVGAGI. There are 13 residues in the CDR3. In DNA, the CDR3 is TGTGCCAGCAGGCGACAGGGGGCTCGTGAGCAGTACTTC. This translates into CASRRQGAREQYF.

DNA for the CDR3: TGTGCTAGTGGTTTGTCGACTAGCGGGAGTAATGAGCAGTTCTTC. Translating gives CASGLSTSGSNEQFF. The rearrangement links TRBV12-5 to TRBJ2-1; TRBD2 matches at 12 bases. CDR3 length: 15 residues. Germline assignment: CDR1 LGHNT and CDR2 FRNRAP. J was trimmed by 7 bases and V by 2 bases; bases with no gene match: 3.

The chain couples TRBV6-2 or TRBV6-3 to TRBJ1-1, with 8 bases matching TRBD1. The V and J ends lost 2 bases and 5 bases, in that order; junction bases with no gene match: 13. CDR1 and CDR2 from the germline V gene are MNHEY and SVGEGT. The CDR3 runs 17 residues. CDR3 residues: CASSYGRDRWERTEAFF. CDR3 in DNA: TGTGCCAGCAGTTACGGCAGGGACAGGTGGGAAAGAACTGAAGCTTTCTTT.

This chain uses TRBV6-6 with TRBJ1-5; D remains ambiguous. From germline, CDR1 is MNHNY and CDR2 SVGAGI (reference sequence). There are 11 residues in the CDR3. Trimming cost V 5 bases and J 5 bases, with 4 bases left between them. Here the CDR3 DNA reads TGTGCCAGCAGTCCCGATCAGCCCCAGCATTTT. It codes for CASSPDQPQHF.

The chain is built from TRBV5-5 and TRBJ2-1, with D perhaps matching TRBD1 (7 bases). This CDR3 has 15 amino acids. From germline, CDR1 is SGHKS and CDR2 YYEKEE (reference sequence). Between the trimmed V and J ends, which lost 0 bases and 6 bases, there was a span of 13 bases. CDR3 loop: CASSLEGGGRNEQFF. DNA of the CDR3: TGTGCCAGCAGCTTGGAAGGAGGGGGCCGCAATGAGCAGTTCTTC.

The V gene is TRBV12-5, the J gene TRBJ2-1, with TRBD1 matching over 12 bases. CDR3 length: 15 amino acids. The V gene end was trimmed by 1 base and the J gene end by 8 bases; junction bases not matched to a gene: 3. Germline CDR1 and CDR2: LGHNT and FRNRAP. The CDR3 reads CASGLAGTGGDEQFF. The CDR3 region has the DNA TGTGCTAGTGGTTTGGCCGGGACAGGGGGCGATGAGCAGTTCTTC.

The chain couples TRBV11-2 to TRBJ2-7; 8 nucleotides line up with TRBD2. The trim removed 3 bases at V and 3 bases at J, leaving 1 base unmatched. The CDR3 loop spans 13 amino acids. Germline V lookup: CDR1 SGHAT, CDR2 FQNNGV. The DNA for the CDR3 is TGTGCCAGCAGCTTTGGGACTAGCTACGAGCAGTACTTC. Its translation: CASSFGTSYEQYF.